A single sample is the source of the 5 T cell receptor beta chains below, sequenced in a study of cytomegalovirus exposure and HLA in healthy donors. Primers for the PCR totalled 60 Vbeta and 13 Jbeta. The table came from immunoSEQ multiplex PCR; TCRdb's copy has only in-frame clones and leaves some out. The sample has about 120,000 clones, about four fifths seen once. Sequencing was performed on PBMCs. These receptors all stem from a female donor in good health and CMV-seropositive.

V usage is TRBV18 and J usage is TRBJ1-5, with 9 bases fitting TRBD1. Per the germline V gene, CDR1 is KGHSH and CDR2 is LQKENI. The ends lost 3 bases at V and 5 bases at J; junction bases unmatched: 8. CDR3 length: 16 residues. CDR3 sequence (DNA): TGTGCCAGCTCACCTTCTCACAGGGGGCAAGATCAGCCCCAGCATTTT. Protein product: CASSPSHRGQDQPQHF.

V and J are TRBV28 and TRBJ2-1; no definite D call. CDR3 length: 15 residues. Deletions cut 4 bases from V and 0 bases from J, with 10 bases between. The germline V gene encodes CDR1 MDHEN and CDR2 SYDVKM. CDR3 sequence (DNA): TGTGCCAGCAGTTCCCACAGTAGCTCCTACAATGAGCAGTTCTTC. This translates into CASSSHSSSYNEQFF.

The V gene is TRBV14, the J gene TRBJ1-2; maybe TRBD1 (6 bases). There are 15 residues in the CDR3. Trimming left V 4 bases short and J 8 bases short, with 20 bases between. The germline CDR1 and CDR2 sequences are SGHDN and FVKESK. CDR3 DNA: TGTGCCAGCAGCCCAAGCAGGGGAGCTGGTACGGGCTACACCTTC. Translating gives CASSPSRGAGTGYTF.

The chain uses TRBV30 and TRBJ2-7; tentative D call: TRBD1 (6 bases). Trimming removed 4 bases at V and 7 bases at J, with 17 bases between. Germline loops: CDR1 GTSNPN, CDR2 SVGIG (reference sequence). The CDR3 consists of 13 residues. The CDR3 region has the DNA TGTGCCTGGATGAGACCCCAGGGGAAAGAGCAGTACTTC. Amino acids: CAWMRPQGKEQYF. Filled out from reference TRBV30 and TRBJ2-7, the complete variable domain reads SQTIHQWPATLVQPVGSPLSLECTVEGTSNPNLYWYRQAAGRGLQLLFYSVGIGQISSEVPQNLSASRPQDRQFILSSKKLLLSDSGFYLCAWMRPQGKEQYFGPGTRLTVT.

Regarding this clone: The junction departs from germline at one end; a sequencing error may be responsible. The chain has TRBV2 and TRBJ2-4; TRBD2 aligns across 7 bases. The CDR3 sequence is 12 residues long. CDR1 and CDR2 (germline): SNHLY, FYNNEI. In DNA, the CDR3 is TGTGCCAGCAGTGAGACGGTGGGGGGGTGTCGCTTC. This gives the protein CASSETVGGCRF.